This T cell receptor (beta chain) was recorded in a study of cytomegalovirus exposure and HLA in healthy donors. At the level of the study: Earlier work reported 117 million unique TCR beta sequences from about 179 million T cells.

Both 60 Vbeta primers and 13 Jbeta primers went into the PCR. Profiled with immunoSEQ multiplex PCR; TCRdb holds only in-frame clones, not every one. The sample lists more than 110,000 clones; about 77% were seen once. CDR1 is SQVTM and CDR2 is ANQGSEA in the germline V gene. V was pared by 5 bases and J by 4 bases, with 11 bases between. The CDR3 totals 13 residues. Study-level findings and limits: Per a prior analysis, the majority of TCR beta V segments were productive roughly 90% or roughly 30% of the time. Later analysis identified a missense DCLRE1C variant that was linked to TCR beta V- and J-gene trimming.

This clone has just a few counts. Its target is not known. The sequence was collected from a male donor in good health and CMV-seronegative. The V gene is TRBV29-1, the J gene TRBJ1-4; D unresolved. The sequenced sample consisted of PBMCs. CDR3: CSVSPSLNEKLFF. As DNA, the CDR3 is TGCAGCGTTTCCCCCTCCCTTAATGAAAAACTGTTTTTT.